This T cell receptor beta chain was profiled in a study of blood T cells in healthy people across ages. For the second PCR, which ran for about 6 to 12 cycles, a sample-barcoded 5' primer and a J-beta primer mix were used. A single record per CDR3 protein comes from TCRdb applying MiXCR to the 5' RACE reads. The sample holds around 820,000 distinct CDR3 sequences, around 25% seen once. From germline, CDR1 is SQVTM and CDR2 ANQGSEA. V dropped 3 bases and J dropped 6 bases, with 14 bases sitting between them. The CDR3 is 13 residues long. These data were likewise used in another study, on T cells of mothers and their children.

Input material: blood. This TCR was sampled from a boy between 10 and 17 years old in good health. V usage is TRBV29-1 and J usage is TRBJ1-2; a weak D match, TRBD1 (5 bases). CDR3 nucleotides: TGCAGCGTTGATGCAGGGTGGGGGGATGGCTACACCTTC. This codes for CSVDAGWGDGYTF.